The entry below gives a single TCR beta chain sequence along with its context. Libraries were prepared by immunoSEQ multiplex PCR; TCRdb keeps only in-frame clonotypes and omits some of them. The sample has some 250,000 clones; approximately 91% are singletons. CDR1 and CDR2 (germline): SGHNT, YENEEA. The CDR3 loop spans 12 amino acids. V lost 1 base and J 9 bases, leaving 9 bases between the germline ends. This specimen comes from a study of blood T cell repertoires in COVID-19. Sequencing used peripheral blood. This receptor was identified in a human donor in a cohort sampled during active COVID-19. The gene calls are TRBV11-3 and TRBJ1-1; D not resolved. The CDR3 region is CASSLGGGQAFF. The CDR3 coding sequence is TGTGCCAGCAGCTTAGGTGGAGGGCAAGCTTTCTTT.